A selection of T cell receptor beta chains follows, all from one sample in a study of cytomegalovirus exposure and HLA in healthy donors. Assay: immunoSEQ multiplex PCR; the TCRdb copy retains only in-frame clones and omits some. Among about 150,000 clones listed, approximately 90% were seen once. The source material was PBMCs. The source of these receptors is a man between 18 and 35 years old in good health and CMV-seronegative. CDR3s include the opening cysteine and the closing phenylalanine or tryptophan. The size of a clone is reported for some rows only, either as once, few or many, or as a class for expanded clones.

cdr3_aa | j_call | v_call | clone_size
CASSADRGHYGYTF | TRBJ1-2 | TRBV19 | .
CASSLVSGTNEKLFF | TRBJ1-4 | TRBV5-1 | .
CASSLLAGGPADTQYF | TRBJ2-3 | TRBV5-1 | .
CASGGGRVNEQFF | TRBJ2-1 | TRBV6-5 | once
CASSLYRDNGYTF | TRBJ1-2 | TRBV28 | .
CASSHWQQNTEAFF | TRBJ1-1 | TRBV4-1 | .
CASSYWTEDGYTF | TRBJ1-2 | TRBV28 | few
CASSDSRDTEAFF | TRBJ1-1 | TRBV2 | .
CASSRDNISTLTGVGSNIQYF | TRBJ2-4 | TRBV7-8 | .
CASSFRLAGGYNQETQYF | TRBJ2-5 | TRBV5-1 | .
CASSLGTSGGSYNEQFF | TRBJ2-1 | TRBV7-8 | .
CASSLELRNTIYF | TRBJ1-3 | TRBV5-6 | .
CASSLEGATGDGYTF | TRBJ1-2 | TRBV5-1 | few
CASSQAQGLGYTF | TRBJ1-2 | TRBV14 | .
CASSLGLSANNEQFF | TRBJ2-1 | TRBV7-9 | .
CASSQEGQFSGNTIYF | TRBJ1-3 | TRBV4-2 | .
CASRSTGGTYEQYF | TRBJ2-7 | TRBV2 | .
CASSVDLTGELFF | TRBJ2-2 | TRBV9 | .
CASSFLAGEQFF | TRBJ2-1 | TRBV27 | .
CASSEWTGRGAFF | TRBJ1-1 | TRBV2 | .
CASSLGSGTPGEQYF | TRBJ2-7 | TRBV5-1 | .
CASSQVATSGRVNEQFF | TRBJ2-1 | TRBV4-3 | .
CASSYGAGPNQPQHF | TRBJ1-5 | TRBV6-5 | .
CASSQLPGQGFTEAFF | TRBJ1-1 | TRBV28 | .
CASRYRGNTEAFF | TRBJ1-1 | TRBV27 | .
CASSGTGDSGGYTF | TRBJ1-2 | TRBV19 | once
CASRLAGGNEKLFF | TRBJ1-4 | TRBV2 | .
CSVVGRPHGETQYF | TRBJ2-5 | TRBV29-1 | once
CASSLYLFITEAFF | TRBJ1-1 | TRBV5-8 | once